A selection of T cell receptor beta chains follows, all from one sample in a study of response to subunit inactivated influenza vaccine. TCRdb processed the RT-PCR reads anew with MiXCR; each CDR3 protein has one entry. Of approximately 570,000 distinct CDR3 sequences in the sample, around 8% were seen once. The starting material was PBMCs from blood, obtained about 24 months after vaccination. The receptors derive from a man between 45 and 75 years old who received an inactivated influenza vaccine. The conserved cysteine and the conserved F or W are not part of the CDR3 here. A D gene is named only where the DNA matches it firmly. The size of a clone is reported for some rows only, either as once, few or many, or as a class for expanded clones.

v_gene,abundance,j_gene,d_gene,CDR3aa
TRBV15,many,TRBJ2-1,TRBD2,ATSRDRRGGLVEEQF
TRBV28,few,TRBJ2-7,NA,ASRLSGGYEQY
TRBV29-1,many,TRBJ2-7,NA,SVEYGSPSYEQY
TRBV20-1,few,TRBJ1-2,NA,SARIPLYGYT
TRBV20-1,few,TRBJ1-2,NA,SARDLAFNYGYT
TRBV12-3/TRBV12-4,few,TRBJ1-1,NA,ASSLGGEREAF
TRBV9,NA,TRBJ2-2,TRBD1,ATGQGNTGELF
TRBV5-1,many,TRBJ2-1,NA,ASSLVLATSSYNEQF
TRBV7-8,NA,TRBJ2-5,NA,ASSLRLPLETQY
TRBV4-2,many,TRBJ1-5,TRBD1,ASSQGYGTGETQPQH
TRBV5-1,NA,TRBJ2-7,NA,ASSLSGEYEQY
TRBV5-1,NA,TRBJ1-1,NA,ASSVVQGQNTEAF
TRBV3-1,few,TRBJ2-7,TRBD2,ASSRLAGVLEQY
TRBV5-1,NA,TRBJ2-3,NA,ASSPGAGTTDTQY
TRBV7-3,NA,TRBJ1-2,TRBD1,ASSATGDDGYT
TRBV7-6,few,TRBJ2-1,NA,ASSLVAGSAVEQF
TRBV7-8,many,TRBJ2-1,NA,ASSLGGGMYNEQF
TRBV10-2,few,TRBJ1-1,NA,ASTSPAMNTEAF
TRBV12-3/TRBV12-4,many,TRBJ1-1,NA,ASSRDEAF
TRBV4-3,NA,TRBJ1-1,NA,ASSQDPVRGLTEAF
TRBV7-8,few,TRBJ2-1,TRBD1,ASSLAGMDREYNEQF
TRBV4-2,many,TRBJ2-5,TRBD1,ASSPGTGDQETQY
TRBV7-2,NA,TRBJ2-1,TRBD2,ASSLVGTSGYNEQF
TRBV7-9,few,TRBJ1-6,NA,ASSFEEDSPLH
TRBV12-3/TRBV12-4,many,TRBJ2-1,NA,ASSFPTSEGSYNEQF
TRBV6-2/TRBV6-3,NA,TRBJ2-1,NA,ASSYGADFPFSYNEQF
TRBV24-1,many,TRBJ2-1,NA,ATSRAGGSNEQF
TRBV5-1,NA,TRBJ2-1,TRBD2,ASTHGGYNEQF
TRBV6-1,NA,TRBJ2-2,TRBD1,ASRSSGGGELF
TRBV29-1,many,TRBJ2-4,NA,SVELAKNIQY
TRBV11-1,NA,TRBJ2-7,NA,ASSYGHTYEQY
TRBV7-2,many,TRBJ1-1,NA,ASSSHRVPLNTEAF
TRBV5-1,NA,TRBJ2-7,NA,ASSYRVESYEQY
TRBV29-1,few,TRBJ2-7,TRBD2,SVARGSGGPKEQY
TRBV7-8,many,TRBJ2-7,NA,ASSDRRRGYEQY
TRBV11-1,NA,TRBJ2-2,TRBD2,ASSISGRGTGELF
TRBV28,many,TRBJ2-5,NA,ASSVQPETQY